This TCR beta chain was found in a study of Graves' ophthalmopathy and Graves' hyperthyroidism. In this sample, this clonotype turned up many times. Amplification of TCR beta CDR3 regions used RNA transcripts. An opening RT-PCR round employed HTBI primers and preceded a second-round multiplex PCR. From the multiplex PCR reads, TCRdb called clonotypes with MiXCR, one entry per CDR3 protein. The data hold over 150,000 distinct CDR3 sequences, with over 35% observed a single time. Patients were left out if they had other autoimmune diseases, uncontrolled infections, pregnancy or lactation. Germline values: CDR1 MNHEY, CDR2 SVGAGI. Trimming removed 6 bases at V and 7 bases at J, with 21 bases between. The CDR3 extends over 15 amino acids.

The specimen was peripheral blood. The chain joins TRBV6-5 to TRBJ1-2; a weak D match, TRBD1 (5 bases). This sequence was found in a woman aged 35 to 49 with Graves' ophthalmopathy. CDR3 DNA sequence: TGTGCCAGCAGCACCAAAACTGGGGGGGGAATTGGCTACACCTTC. Translating gives CASSTKTGGGIGYTF.